This T cell receptor (beta chain) originates from a study of T-cell reconstitution after alpha-beta-depleted transplantation in children. For TCRbeta, the library was prepared with unique molecular identifiers. TCRdb processed the PCR reads anew with MiXCR; each CDR3 protein has one entry. The sample has about 360,000 distinct CDR3 sequences; less than 15% are singletons. The clonotype comes from a human donor who donated a stem cell graft to a child with Fanconi anemia. The material sequenced was PBMCs, taken from the stem cell graft.

CDR3 nucleotides: TGTGCCAGCAGCCGACCTACCTTCAGCACCGGGGAGCTGTTTTTT. Its translation: CASSRPTFSTGELFF. J is TRBJ2-2 and V is TRBV7-9; D is unclear. The V gene lost 5 bases and the J gene lost 4 bases, with 14 bases spanning the gap. CDR1 SEHNR and CDR2 FQNEAQ come from the germline V gene (reference sequence). The CDR3 covers 15 residues.